This T cell receptor beta chain was recovered during a study of chemoradiotherapy in HPV16-positive cancers (dated by TCRdb to the early 2020s). About the investigation overall: Candidate HPV-specific T-cell clones and common TCR motifs were defined by functional T-cell assays performed on cells from a couple of HPV16-positive patients. The study asked whether T-cell immunity against the HPV oncoproteins E6 and E7 changes during chemoradiotherapy and whether it affects survival. Next, the candidate HPV-specific TCRs and motifs were followed in TCR repertoires from approximately 82 patients with HPV-related cancers.

Results and caveats for the whole study, not just this receptor: The survival association was reported for HPV16-positive patients, and the functional definition of HPV-specific T cells was derived from only two HPV16-positive patients. Expansion of candidate HPV-specific clones and E7-related TCR motifs was observed in the tumor microenvironment during treatment, whereas no such expansion was observed for non-HPV-specific T cells. Improved recurrence-free survival in HPV16-positive patients was associated with expansion of HPV-responsive T cells during chemoradiotherapy.

The CDR3 goes from the cysteine to the phenylalanine over 13 residues. The CDR3 DNA has 39 bases and is translated from base 1. The V and J ends are trimmed by 7 bases and 0 bases, leaving 12 bases between them. CDR1 SQVTM and CDR2 ANQGSEA were looked up in the germline V gene. Repertoires were sampled repeatedly over the course of chemoradiotherapy, so clonal expansion could be followed in the tumor microenvironment. Receptor libraries were prepared by the immunoSEQ multiplex PCR assay. This immuneACCESS table, as held by TCRdb, lists in-frame sequences with V and J called but not all clones. Of the missing ones, under half trace to an unresolved V gene in checked studies; the others have no known cause. The sample table records 50,000 to 55,000 clones; about nine tenths of these occur just once. The ten largest make up 2.5% to 4% of the sample. Comment on this clone: It lacks a known antigen. No base quality information exists; no much larger clone differs at one position.

The sequenced sample was blood, obtained from a patient who underwent chemoradiotherapy. This sequence was found in a human donor with HPV-associated anogenital cancer. Recombination linked TRBV29-1 to TRBJ2-5, with the D gene too uncertain to name. The CDR3 protein sequence reads: CSASPANQETQYF. The DNA sequence follows: TGCAGCGCCTCCCCCGCGAACCAAGAGACCCAGTACTTC.